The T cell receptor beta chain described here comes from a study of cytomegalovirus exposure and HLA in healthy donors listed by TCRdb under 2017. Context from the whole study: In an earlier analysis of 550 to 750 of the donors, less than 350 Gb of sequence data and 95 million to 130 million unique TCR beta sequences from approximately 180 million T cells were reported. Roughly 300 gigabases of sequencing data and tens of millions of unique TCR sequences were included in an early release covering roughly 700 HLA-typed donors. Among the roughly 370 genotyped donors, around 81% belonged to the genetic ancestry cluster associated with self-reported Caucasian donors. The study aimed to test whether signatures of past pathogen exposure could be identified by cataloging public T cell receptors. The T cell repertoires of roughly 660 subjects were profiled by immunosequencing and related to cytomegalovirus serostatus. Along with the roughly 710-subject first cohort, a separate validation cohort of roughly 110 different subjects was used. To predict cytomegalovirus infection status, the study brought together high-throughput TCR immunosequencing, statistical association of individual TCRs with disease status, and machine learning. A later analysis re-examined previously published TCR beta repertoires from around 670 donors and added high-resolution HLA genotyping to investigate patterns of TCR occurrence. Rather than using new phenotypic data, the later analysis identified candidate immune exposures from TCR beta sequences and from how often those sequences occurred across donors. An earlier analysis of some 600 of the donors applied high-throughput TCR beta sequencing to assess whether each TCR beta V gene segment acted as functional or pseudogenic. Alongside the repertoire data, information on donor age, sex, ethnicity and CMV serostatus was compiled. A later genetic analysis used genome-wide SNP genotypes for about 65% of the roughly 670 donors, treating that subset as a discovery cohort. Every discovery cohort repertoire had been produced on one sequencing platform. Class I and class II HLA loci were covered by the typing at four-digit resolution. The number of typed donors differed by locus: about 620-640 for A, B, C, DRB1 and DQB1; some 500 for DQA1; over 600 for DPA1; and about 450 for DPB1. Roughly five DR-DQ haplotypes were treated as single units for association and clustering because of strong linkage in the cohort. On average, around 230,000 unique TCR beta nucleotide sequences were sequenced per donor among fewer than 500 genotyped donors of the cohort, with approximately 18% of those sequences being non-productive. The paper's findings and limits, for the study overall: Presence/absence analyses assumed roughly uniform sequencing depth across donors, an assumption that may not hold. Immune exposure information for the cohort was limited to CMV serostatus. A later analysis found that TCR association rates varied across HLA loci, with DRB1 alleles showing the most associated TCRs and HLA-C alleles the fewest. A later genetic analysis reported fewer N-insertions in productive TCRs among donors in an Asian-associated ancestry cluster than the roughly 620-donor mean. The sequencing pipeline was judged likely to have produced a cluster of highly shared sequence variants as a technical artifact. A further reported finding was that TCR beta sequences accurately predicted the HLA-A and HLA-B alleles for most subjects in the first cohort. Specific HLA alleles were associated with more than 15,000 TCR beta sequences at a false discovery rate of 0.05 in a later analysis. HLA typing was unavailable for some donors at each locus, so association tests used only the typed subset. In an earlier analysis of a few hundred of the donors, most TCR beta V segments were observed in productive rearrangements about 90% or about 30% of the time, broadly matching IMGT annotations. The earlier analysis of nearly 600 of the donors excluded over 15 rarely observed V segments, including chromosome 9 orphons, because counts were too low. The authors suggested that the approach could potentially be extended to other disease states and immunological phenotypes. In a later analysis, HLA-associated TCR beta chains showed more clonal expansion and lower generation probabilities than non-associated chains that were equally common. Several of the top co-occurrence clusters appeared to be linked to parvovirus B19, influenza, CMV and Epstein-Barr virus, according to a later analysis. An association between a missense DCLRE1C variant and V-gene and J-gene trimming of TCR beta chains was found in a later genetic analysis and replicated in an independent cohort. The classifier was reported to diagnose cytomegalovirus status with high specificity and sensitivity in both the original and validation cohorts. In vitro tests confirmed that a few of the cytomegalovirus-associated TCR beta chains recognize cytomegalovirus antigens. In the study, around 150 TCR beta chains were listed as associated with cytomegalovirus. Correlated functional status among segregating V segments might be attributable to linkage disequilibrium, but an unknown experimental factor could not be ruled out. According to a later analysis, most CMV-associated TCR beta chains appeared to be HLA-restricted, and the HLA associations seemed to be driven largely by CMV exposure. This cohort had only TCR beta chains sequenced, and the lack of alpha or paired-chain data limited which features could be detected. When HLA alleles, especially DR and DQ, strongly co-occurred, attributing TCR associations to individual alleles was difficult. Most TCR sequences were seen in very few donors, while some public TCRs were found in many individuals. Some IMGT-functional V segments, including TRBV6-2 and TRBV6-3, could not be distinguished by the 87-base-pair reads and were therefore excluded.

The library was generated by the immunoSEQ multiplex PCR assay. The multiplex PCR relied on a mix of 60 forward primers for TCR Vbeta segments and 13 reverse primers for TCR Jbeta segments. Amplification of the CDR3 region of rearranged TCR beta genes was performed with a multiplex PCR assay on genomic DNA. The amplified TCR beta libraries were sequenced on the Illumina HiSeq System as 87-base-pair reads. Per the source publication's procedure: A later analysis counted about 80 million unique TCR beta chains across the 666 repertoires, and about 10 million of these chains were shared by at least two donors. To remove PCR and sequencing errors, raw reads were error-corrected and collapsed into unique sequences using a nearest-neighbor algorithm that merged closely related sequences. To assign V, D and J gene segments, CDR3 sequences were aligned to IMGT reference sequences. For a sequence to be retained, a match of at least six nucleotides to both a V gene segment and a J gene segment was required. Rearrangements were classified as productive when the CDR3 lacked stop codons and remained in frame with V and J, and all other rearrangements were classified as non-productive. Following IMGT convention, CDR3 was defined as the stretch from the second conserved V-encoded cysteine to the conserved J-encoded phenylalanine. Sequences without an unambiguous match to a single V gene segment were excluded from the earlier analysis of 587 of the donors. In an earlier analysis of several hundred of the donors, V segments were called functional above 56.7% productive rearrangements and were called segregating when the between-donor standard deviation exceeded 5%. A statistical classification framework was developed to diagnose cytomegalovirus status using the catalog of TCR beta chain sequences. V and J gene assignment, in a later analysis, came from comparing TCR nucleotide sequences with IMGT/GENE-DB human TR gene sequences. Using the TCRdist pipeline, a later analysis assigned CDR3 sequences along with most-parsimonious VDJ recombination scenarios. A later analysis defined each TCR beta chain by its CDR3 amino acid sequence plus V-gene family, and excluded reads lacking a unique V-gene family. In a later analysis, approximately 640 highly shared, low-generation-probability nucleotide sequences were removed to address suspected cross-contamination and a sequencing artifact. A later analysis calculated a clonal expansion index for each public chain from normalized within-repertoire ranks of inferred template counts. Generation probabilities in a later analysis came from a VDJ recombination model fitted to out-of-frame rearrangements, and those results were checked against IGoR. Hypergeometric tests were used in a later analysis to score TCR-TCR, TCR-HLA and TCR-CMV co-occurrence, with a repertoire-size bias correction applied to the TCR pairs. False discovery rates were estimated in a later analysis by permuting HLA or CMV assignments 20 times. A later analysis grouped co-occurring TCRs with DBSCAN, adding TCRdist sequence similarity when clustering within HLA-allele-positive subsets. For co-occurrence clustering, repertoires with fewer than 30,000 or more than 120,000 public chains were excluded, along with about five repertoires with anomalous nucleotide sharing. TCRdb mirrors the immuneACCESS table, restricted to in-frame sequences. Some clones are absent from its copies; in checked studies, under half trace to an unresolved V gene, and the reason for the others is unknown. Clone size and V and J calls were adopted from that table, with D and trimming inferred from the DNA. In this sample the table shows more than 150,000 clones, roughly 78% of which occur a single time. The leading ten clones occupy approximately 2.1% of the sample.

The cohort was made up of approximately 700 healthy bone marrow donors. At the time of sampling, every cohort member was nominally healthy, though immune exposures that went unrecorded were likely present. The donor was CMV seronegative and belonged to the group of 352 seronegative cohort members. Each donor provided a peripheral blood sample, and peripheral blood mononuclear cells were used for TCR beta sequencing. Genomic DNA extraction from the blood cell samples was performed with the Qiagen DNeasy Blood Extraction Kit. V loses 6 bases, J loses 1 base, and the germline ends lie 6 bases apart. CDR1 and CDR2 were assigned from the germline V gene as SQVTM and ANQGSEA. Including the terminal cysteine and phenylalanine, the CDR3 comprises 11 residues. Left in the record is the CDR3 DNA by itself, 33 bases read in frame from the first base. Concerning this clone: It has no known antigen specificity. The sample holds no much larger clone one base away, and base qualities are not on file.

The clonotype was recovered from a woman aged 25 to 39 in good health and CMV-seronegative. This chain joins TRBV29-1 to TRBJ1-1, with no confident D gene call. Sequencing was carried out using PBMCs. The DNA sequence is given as TGCAGCGTCGCGTCGAACACTGAAGCTTTCTTT. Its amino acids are CSVASNTEAFF.